Listed below are T cell receptor beta chains from one sample, sequenced in a study of Graves' ophthalmopathy and Graves' hyperthyroidism. Each CDR3 protein gets one entry after TCRdb re-called the multiplex PCR reads with MiXCR. Seen here are over a million distinct CDR3 sequences, roughly two fifths observed once, and the top ten hold 11%. Sequenced sample: peripheral blood or thyroid tissue (not recorded which). Receptors were obtained from an adult man with Graves' hyperthyroidism. The CDR3 runs from the conserved cysteine through the conserved F or W. A D gene is named only where the DNA matches it firmly. Only part of the rows carry a size: once, few, many, or a class if the clone is expanded.

v_call: TRBV7-9
clone_size: many
j_call: TRBJ1-2
d_call: .
cdr3_aa: CASSLAGGIGGYTF
cdr3_nt: TGTGCCAGCAGCTTAGCCGGGGGAATTGGAGGCTACACCTTC

v_call: TRBV20-1
clone_size: many
j_call: TRBJ2-5
d_call: .
cdr3_aa: CSATLTRVWGETQYF
cdr3_nt: TGCAGTGCAACACTTACTCGGGTCTGGGGAGAGACCCAGTACTTC

v_call: TRBV2
clone_size: few
j_call: TRBJ2-7
d_call: .
cdr3_aa: CAFIIASYEQYF
cdr3_nt: TGTGCCTTTATAATAGCCTCCTACGAGCAGTACTTC

v_call: TRBV20-1
clone_size: many
j_call: TRBJ1-4
d_call: .
cdr3_aa: CSAPTLGNEKLFF
cdr3_nt: TGCAGTGCCCCTACCTTAGGGAATGAAAAACTGTTTTTT

v_call: TRBV2
clone_size: many
j_call: TRBJ1-2
d_call: TRBD1
cdr3_aa: CANRGDRAGYGYTF
cdr3_nt: TGTGCCAACCGAGGGGACAGGGCGGGATATGGCTACACCTTC

v_call: TRBV11-3
clone_size: few
j_call: TRBJ2-2
d_call: TRBD1
cdr3_aa: CASSTKGQANTGELFF
cdr3_nt: TGTGCCAGCAGCACAAAGGGACAGGCGAACACCGGGGAGCTGTTTTTT

v_call: TRBV11-2
clone_size: many
j_call: TRBJ2-7
d_call: .
cdr3_aa: CASSTQHGAREQYF
cdr3_nt: TGTGCCAGCAGCACACAGCATGGGGCGCGTGAGCAGTACTTC

v_call: TRBV19
clone_size: many
j_call: TRBJ1-5
d_call: .
cdr3_aa: CASTMWGVSNQPQHF
cdr3_nt: TGTGCCAGTACCATGTGGGGTGTGAGCAATCAGCCCCAGCATTTT

v_call: TRBV29-1
clone_size: many
j_call: TRBJ2-7
d_call: TRBD2
cdr3_aa: CSVEIRGGYEQYF
cdr3_nt: TGCAGCGTTGAAATTCGGGGGGGCTACGAGCAGTACTTC

v_call: TRBV6-2/TRBV6-3
clone_size: once
j_call: TRBJ1-1
d_call: .
cdr3_aa: CASSYPNEVSTEAFF
cdr3_nt: TGTGCCAGCAGTTACCCGAATGAGGTGAGCACTGAAGCTTTCTTT

v_call: TRBV25-1
clone_size: many
j_call: TRBJ1-2
d_call: .
cdr3_aa: CASSEQDGYPNYGYTF
cdr3_nt: TGTGCCAGCAGTGAACAGGACGGCTACCCTAACTATGGCTACACCTTC

v_call: TRBV7-2
clone_size: .
j_call: TRBJ1-5
d_call: .
cdr3_aa: CASGGLAGGQETQHF
cdr3_nt: TGTGCCAGCGGGGGTCTAGCGGGGGGACAAGAGACCCAGCATTTT

v_call: TRBV7-6
clone_size: many
j_call: TRBJ2-5
d_call: .
cdr3_aa: CASRSAIQETQYF
cdr3_nt: TGTGCCAGCAGGAGCGCGATCCAAGAGACCCAGTACTTC

v_call: TRBV5-8
clone_size: few
j_call: TRBJ1-2
d_call: .
cdr3_aa: CASSLEPAVRLHYGYTF
cdr3_nt: TGTGCCAGCAGCTTGGAACCGGCGGTCAGGTTACACTATGGCTACACCTTC

v_call: TRBV10-3
clone_size: few
j_call: TRBJ2-3
d_call: TRBD2
cdr3_aa: CAISWGLGADTQYF
cdr3_nt: TGTGCCATCAGTTGGGGACTAGGTGCAGATACGCAGTATTTT

v_call: TRBV5-1
clone_size: many
j_call: TRBJ1-2
d_call: .
cdr3_aa: CASSLDGFPYGYTF
cdr3_nt: TGCGCCAGCAGCTTGGACGGCTTCCCCTATGGCTACACCTTC

v_call: TRBV30
clone_size: once
j_call: TRBJ2-7
d_call: .
cdr3_aa: CAWSPPSYEQYF
cdr3_nt: TGTGCCTGGAGTCCTCCTAGCTACGAGCAGTACTTC

v_call: TRBV10-3
clone_size: .
j_call: TRBJ2-7
d_call: .
cdr3_aa: CAIQQGAFSYEQYF
cdr3_nt: TGTGCCATCCAACAGGGAGCCTTCTCCTACGAGCAGTACTTC

v_call: TRBV4-3
clone_size: .
j_call: TRBJ2-3
d_call: .
cdr3_aa: CASSQEETSTDTQYF
cdr3_nt: TGCGCCAGCAGCCAAGAGGAAACTAGCACAGATACGCAGTATTTT

v_call: TRBV7-9
clone_size: once
j_call: TRBJ2-7
d_call: TRBD1
cdr3_aa: CVSSFFGQGYEQYF
cdr3_nt: TGTGTCAGCAGCTTTTTCGGACAGGGCTACGAGCAGTACTTC

v_call: TRBV2
clone_size: .
j_call: TRBJ2-5
d_call: TRBD2
cdr3_aa: CASPGTSGRETQYF
cdr3_nt: TGTGCCAGCCCCGGGACTAGCGGGAGAGAGACCCAGTACTTC

v_call: TRBV9
clone_size: many
j_call: TRBJ2-5
d_call: TRBD1
cdr3_aa: CASSYGTARQETQYF
cdr3_nt: TGTGCCAGCAGCTATGGGACAGCACGTCAAGAGACCCAGTACTTC

v_call: TRBV7-2
clone_size: .
j_call: TRBJ2-7
d_call: .
cdr3_aa: CASSLTFKGGYEQYF
cdr3_nt: TGTGCCAGCAGCCTGACTTTTAAGGGGGGCTACGAGCAGTACTTC

v_call: TRBV20-1
clone_size: .
j_call: TRBJ1-1
d_call: .
cdr3_aa: CSARDPGVNTEAFF
cdr3_nt: TGCAGTGCTAGAGATCCCGGAGTGAACACTGAAGCTTTCTTT

v_call: TRBV11-2
clone_size: few
j_call: TRBJ1-6
d_call: .
cdr3_aa: CASSLEAVNSPLHF
cdr3_nt: TGTGCCAGCAGCTTAGAAGCGGTTAATTCACCCCTCCACTTT

v_call: TRBV5-8
clone_size: many
j_call: TRBJ2-7
d_call: TRBD1
cdr3_aa: CASSLEGQGVEQYF
cdr3_nt: TGTGCCAGCAGCTTGGAAGGACAGGGTGTCGAGCAGTACTTC

v_call: TRBV7-9
clone_size: many
j_call: TRBJ1-2
d_call: .
cdr3_aa: CASSYSRGVDGYTF
cdr3_nt: TGTGCCAGCAGCTATTCCAGGGGCGTTGACGGCTACACCTTC

v_call: TRBV7-8
clone_size: .
j_call: TRBJ2-5
d_call: TRBD1
cdr3_aa: CASRSGTGGWETQYF
cdr3_nt: TGTGCCAGCAGGTCTGGGACAGGGGGGTGGGAGACCCAGTACTTC

v_call: TRBV2
clone_size: once
j_call: TRBJ1-2
d_call: .
cdr3_aa: CASSQLPGLSYGYTF
cdr3_nt: TGCGCCAGCAGCCAACTGCCGGGACTGAGCTATGGCTACACCTTC

v_call: TRBV2
clone_size: many
j_call: TRBJ1-5
d_call: .
cdr3_aa: CASSEGPGGQPQHF
cdr3_nt: TGTGCCAGCAGTGAGGGGCCCGGAGGTCAGCCCCAGCATTTT

v_call: TRBV6-5
clone_size: .
j_call: TRBJ1-2
d_call: .
cdr3_aa: CASSYSTRTSAYGYTF
cdr3_nt: TGTGCCAGCAGTTACTCGACACGGACGTCGGCCTATGGCTACACCTTC

v_call: TRBV6-2/TRBV6-3
clone_size: .
j_call: TRBJ2-7
d_call: .
cdr3_aa: CASSYSKGTGYEQYF
cdr3_nt: TGTGCCAGCAGTTACTCGAAAGGGACTGGTTACGAGCAGTACTTC

v_call: TRBV15
clone_size: many
j_call: TRBJ1-2
d_call: .
cdr3_aa: CATSRDRGRRNGYTF
cdr3_nt: TGTGCCACCAGCAGAGATAGAGGCAGGAGAAATGGCTACACCTTC

v_call: TRBV7-9
clone_size: .
j_call: TRBJ1-2
d_call: .
cdr3_aa: CASSPPGGANYGYTF
cdr3_nt: TGTGCCAGCAGCCCTCCGGGCGGAGCCAACTATGGCTACACCTTC

v_call: TRBV11-2
clone_size: .
j_call: TRBJ2-7
d_call: TRBD1
cdr3_aa: CASSSSRGITYEQYF
cdr3_nt: TGTGCCAGCAGCTCGTCCAGGGGGATCACCTACGAGCAGTACTTC

v_call: TRBV19
clone_size: .
j_call: TRBJ2-2
d_call: .
cdr3_aa: CASSPHTNTGELFF
cdr3_nt: TGTGCCAGTAGTCCCCACACGAACACCGGGGAGCTGTTTTTT

v_call: TRBV20-1
clone_size: many
j_call: TRBJ1-2
d_call: .
cdr3_aa: CSPVGTTEPLRYTF
cdr3_nt: TGCAGTCCCGTGGGAACGACTGAGCCCTTGAGGTACACCTTC

v_call: TRBV12-3/TRBV12-4
clone_size: many
j_call: TRBJ1-1
d_call: .
cdr3_aa: CASSPAATGKTEAFF
cdr3_nt: TGTGCCAGCAGTCCAGCCGCGACAGGAAAGACTGAAGCTTTCTTT

v_call: TRBV29-1
clone_size: .
j_call: TRBJ2-7
d_call: .
cdr3_aa: CSVETRDCEQYF
cdr3_nt: TGCAGCGTTGAGACCAGAGACTGCGAGCAGTACTTC

v_call: TRBV2
clone_size: many
j_call: TRBJ1-1
d_call: .
cdr3_aa: CASPWTDLNLNTEAFF
cdr3_nt: TGTGCCAGCCCTTGGACAGATCTAAACCTGAACACTGAAGCTTTCTTT

v_call: TRBV20-1
clone_size: .
j_call: TRBJ2-7
d_call: .
cdr3_aa: CSASPGAWDEQYF
cdr3_nt: TGCAGTGCTAGCCCGGGGGCTTGGGACGAGCAGTACTTC

v_call: TRBV3-1
clone_size: few
j_call: TRBJ2-5
d_call: .
cdr3_aa: CASSQDSTDPGRQYF
cdr3_nt: TGTGCCAGCAGCCAAGATTCTACGGACCCCGGGCGCCAGTACTTC

v_call: TRBV9
clone_size: many
j_call: TRBJ1-4
d_call: .
cdr3_aa: CASSRVTGVGNEKLFF
cdr3_nt: TGTGCCAGCAGCCGCGTAACGGGGGTTGGGAATGAAAAACTGTTTTTT

v_call: TRBV9
clone_size: .
j_call: TRBJ2-7
d_call: TRBD1
cdr3_aa: CASGVEAGTGSYEQYF
cdr3_nt: TGTGCCAGCGGCGTAGAAGCCGGGACAGGGTCCTACGAGCAGTACTTC

v_call: TRBV5-5
clone_size: .
j_call: TRBJ1-1
d_call: TRBD1
cdr3_aa: CASSFGVTGRTEAFF
cdr3_nt: TGTGCCAGCAGCTTTGGGGTGACAGGGAGGACTGAAGCTTTCTTT

v_call: TRBV7-6
clone_size: many
j_call: TRBJ2-7
d_call: TRBD2
cdr3_aa: CASSLTLGQSRLADYEQYF
cdr3_nt: TGTGCCAGCAGCTTAACACTTGGACAGTCGAGACTAGCGGATTACGAGCAGTACTTC

v_call: TRBV2
clone_size: .
j_call: TRBJ2-5
d_call: TRBD2
cdr3_aa: CASSLVGGRGTQEAQYF
cdr3_nt: TGTGCCAGCAGCTTAGTCGGAGGGCGGGGGACCCAGGAGGCCCAGTACTTC

v_call: TRBV6-6
clone_size: .
j_call: TRBJ2-2
d_call: .
cdr3_aa: CASSYGAVGELFF
cdr3_nt: TGTGCCAGCAGTTACGGGGCCGTCGGGGAGCTGTTTTTT

v_call: TRBV2
clone_size: few
j_call: TRBJ2-7
d_call: .
cdr3_aa: CASMLATYEQYF
cdr3_nt: TGTGCCAGCATGCTCGCAACCTACGAGCAGTACTTC

v_call: TRBV10-3
clone_size: many
j_call: TRBJ1-1
d_call: TRBD1
cdr3_aa: CAITKSRDRVNTEAFF
cdr3_nt: TGTGCCATCACCAAGTCCCGGGACAGGGTGAACACTGAAGCTTTCTTT

v_call: TRBV29-1
clone_size: .
j_call: TRBJ2-3
d_call: .
cdr3_aa: CSVEGRFTDTQYF
cdr3_nt: TGCAGCGTTGAAGGTCGGTTTACAGATACGCAGTATTTT